The clone carrying this T cell receptor (beta chain) appeared many times. These data originate in a study of T cells in Graves' hyperthyroidism and ophthalmopathy. TCR beta CDR3 regions were amplified from RNA transcripts. In the first-round RT-PCR of the TCR CDR3, the HTBI primer set was used. TCRdb processed the multiplex PCR reads anew with MiXCR; each CDR3 protein has one entry. The data contain hundreds of thousands of distinct CDR3 sequences, about 20% of them singletons. CDR1 PRHDT and CDR2 FYEKMQ come from the germline V gene (reference sequence). The CDR3 has 15 amino acids. The J segment lost 4 bases and the V segment lost 0 bases, leaving 4 bases of the junction unmatched.

The chain is built from TRBV13 and TRBJ1-2; 8 bases match TRBD1. Material: blood. This receptor was identified in a woman aged 18-35 years with Graves' hyperthyroidism. CDR3: CASSLGGTGFYGYTF. DNA of the CDR3: TGTGCCAGCAGCTTAGGAGGGACAGGCTTCTATGGCTACACCTTC.